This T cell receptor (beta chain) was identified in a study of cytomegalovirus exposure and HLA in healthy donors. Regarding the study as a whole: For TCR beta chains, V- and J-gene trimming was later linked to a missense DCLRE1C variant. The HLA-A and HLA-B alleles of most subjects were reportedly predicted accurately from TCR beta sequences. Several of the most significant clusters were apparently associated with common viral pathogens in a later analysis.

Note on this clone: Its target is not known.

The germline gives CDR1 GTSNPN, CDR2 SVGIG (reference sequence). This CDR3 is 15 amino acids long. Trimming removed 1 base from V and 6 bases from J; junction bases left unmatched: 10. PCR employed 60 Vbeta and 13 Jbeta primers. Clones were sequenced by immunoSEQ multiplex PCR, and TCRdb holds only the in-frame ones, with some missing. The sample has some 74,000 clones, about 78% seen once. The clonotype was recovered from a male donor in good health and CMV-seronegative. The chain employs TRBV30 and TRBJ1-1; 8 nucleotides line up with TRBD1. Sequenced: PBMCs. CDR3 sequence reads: CAWSGQQGVLAEAFF. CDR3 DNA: TGTGCCTGGAGTGGACAACAGGGGGTACTGGCTGAAGCTTTCTTT.